Below are 21 T cell receptor beta chains sequenced from a single sample in a study of blood T cell repertoires in COVID-19. The data were produced by immunoSEQ multiplex PCR, yet TCRdb's version contains in-frame clones alone and is incomplete. In the table there are about 280,000 clones, about nine tenths of which are singletons. Sequenced input: peripheral blood. These receptors were collected from a man in his forties with active or convalescent COVID-19.

The chain employs TRBV19 and TRBJ2-3; TRBD2 matches 9 bases. This CDR3 is built from 15 residues. Per the germline V gene, CDR1 is LNHDA and CDR2 is SQIVND (reference sequence). J was trimmed by 2 bases and V by 7 bases; bases with no gene match: 7. CDR3 coding DNA: TGTGCCAGTACACTTAGCGGGAGTTACACAGATACGCAGTATTTT. It translates to CASTLSGSYTDTQYF.

The chain recombines TRBV5-6 with TRBJ1-5, with unresolved D. CDR3 size: 15 residues. V was cut by 4 bases and J by 5 bases, with 16 bases left in between. Germline values: CDR1 SGHDT, CDR2 YYEEEE. CDR3 protein: CASSPGPGSHQPQHF. CDR3 nucleotides: TGTGCCAGCAGCCCGGGCCCGGGGTCGCATCAGCCCCAGCATTTT.

The chain employs TRBV27 and TRBJ1-3, with D possibly being TRBD1 (5 bases). V shed 2 bases and J shed 0 bases, with 11 bases lying between them. Germline assignment: CDR1 MNHEY and CDR2 SMNVEV (reference sequence). This CDR3 has 16 residues. The CDR3 reads CASSLGGLGSGNTIYF. The CDR3 DNA follows: TGTGCCAGCAGTTTAGGGGGACTAGGCTCTGGAAACACCATATATTTT.

This clone showed up just a few times. The chain links TRBV4-1 to TRBJ2-7, with 7 bases lining up with TRBD1. The CDR3 contains 18 residues. Unmatched junction bases numbered 11, after V lost 0 bases and J lost 0 bases. CDR1 MGHRA and CDR2 YSYEKL come from the germline V gene. The CDR3 DNA follows: TGCGCCAGCAGCCAAGAAACCCCAACAGGGGTTAGCTCCTACGAGCAGTACTTC. This translates into CASSQETPTGVSSYEQYF.

This chain joins TRBV3-1 (or the pseudogene TRBV3-2) and TRBJ1-5, with D unresolved. V was trimmed by 3 bases and J by 2 bases, leaving 11 bases between them. The CDR3 runs 15 residues. Germline CDR1 is LGHDT and CDR2 is YNNKEL (reference sequence). CDR3: CASSQSERGNQPQHF. The CDR3 DNA follows: TGTGCCAGCAGCCAGAGTGAGAGGGGCAATCAGCCCCAGCATTTT.

The chain employs TRBV30 and TRBJ1-2; tentatively, D is TRBD1 (5 bases). The germline V gene has CDR1 GTSNPN and CDR2 SVGIG (reference sequence). The CDR3 runs 12 residues. V lost 2 bases and J lost 4, with 8 bases in between. The CDR3 is CAWSMDTYGYTF. CDR3 bases: TGTGCCTGGAGTATGGACACCTATGGCTACACCTTC.

This clone was seen a single time. V gene TRBV5-6 combines with J gene TRBJ2-7; 9 nucleotides line up with TRBD1. J lost 5 bases, V lost 6 bases, and 6 bases had no gene match. Germline V lookup: CDR1 SGHDT, CDR2 YYEEEE. This CDR3 spans 13 amino acids. CDR3 DNA sequence: TGTGCCAGCAACAAGGGACAGGGCGACGAGCAGTACTTC. This codes for CASNKGQGDEQYF.

J is TRBJ2-7 and V is TRBV10-1, with 9 bases matching TRBD1. V was clipped by 2 bases and J by 3 bases; unmatched bases: 2. CDR1 and CDR2 from the germline V gene are WNHNN and SYGVQD (reference sequence). This CDR3 is 14 amino acids long. The CDR3 DNA sequence: TGCGCCAGCAGTGAGGGACAGGGGAACTACGAGCAGTACTTC. This sequence encodes CASSEGQGNYEQYF.

This clone was picked up a small number of times. The gene calls are TRBV30 and TRBJ1-2, with 7 bases fitting TRBD1. The V and J ends lost 4 bases and 7 bases, in that order; junction bases with no gene match: 3. The CDR3 loop spans 11 amino acids. In germline, CDR1 is GTSNPN, CDR2 SVGIG (reference sequence). CDR3 nucleotides: TGTGCCTGGATCCAGGGGGTTGGCTACACCTTC. Protein product: CAWIQGVGYTF.

This rearrangement joins TRBV2 to TRBJ2-1, with 14 positions matching TRBD2. The V gene's germline CDR1 is SNHLY and CDR2 FYNNEI. The CDR3 runs to 16 residues. V shed 7 bases and J 6 bases; nucleotides not matched to a gene: 8. The CDR3 region has the DNA TGTGCCAGCATAGCGACTAGCGGGAGGGCCCCCAATGAGCAGTTCTTC. Protein sequence: CASIATSGRAPNEQFF.

The rearrangement links TRBV18 to TRBJ1-4, with D possibly being TRBD1 (5 bases). Germline values: CDR1 KGHSH, CDR2 LQKENI. Trimming took 5 bases from V and 2 from J, leaving 12 bases between them. This CDR3 spans 15 amino acids. CDR3 loop: CASSSVAGTNEKLFF. In DNA, the CDR3 is TGTGCCAGCTCATCCGTCGCAGGGACTAATGAAAAACTGTTTTTT.

The chain combines TRBV10-3 with TRBJ1-5; TRBD1 aligns across 10 bases. The CDR3 has 14 amino acids. V lost 10 bases, J lost 4 bases, and 7 bases stayed unmatched. Germline V gene sequence: CDR1 ENHRY, CDR2 SYGVKD. The chain's CDR3 is CASAGTGENQPQHF. CDR3 DNA sequence: TGTGCCAGTGCCGGGACAGGGGAGAATCAGCCCCAGCATTTT.

V is TRBV15 and J is TRBJ1-5; TRBD1 agrees at 7 bases. Germline CDR1 and CDR2: LNHNV and YYDKDF (reference sequence). V trimming: 0 bases; J trimming: 5 bases; junction bases outside the gene matches: 1. This CDR3 is built from 14 residues. CDR3 residues: CATSRDRGYQPQHF. CDR3 sequence (DNA): TGTGCCACCAGCAGAGACAGGGGGTATCAGCCCCAGCATTTT.

The rearrangement joins TRBV27 to TRBJ1-2; 7 bases match TRBD1. V was clipped by 3 bases and J by 7 bases; unmatched bases: 11. CDR1 is MNHEY and CDR2 is SMNVEV in the germline V gene (reference sequence). CDR3 length: 15 amino acids. CDR3 nucleotides: TGTGCCAGCAGTTTCGTGACAGGGAAAAGGTCTGGCTACACCTTC. The encoded protein is CASSFVTGKRSGYTF.

The rearrangement links TRBV3-1 (or the pseudogene TRBV3-2) to TRBJ1-4; 10 bases are a match to TRBD1. Germline assignment: CDR1 LGHDT and CDR2 YNNKEL (reference sequence). This CDR3 is built from 17 residues. Unmatched junction bases numbered 12, after V lost 3 bases and J lost 8 bases. CDR3 region: CASSHRDRGRIGEKLFF. The CDR3 DNA sequence: TGTGCCAGCAGCCACCGGGACAGGGGACGCATCGGAGAAAAACTGTTTTTT.

The DNA of the CDR3 is TGTGCCAGCAGCCTGAGCGGGGGGAAAATCAATGAGCAGTTCTTC. Amino acids: CASSLSGGKINEQFF. The chain has TRBV3-1 (or the pseudogene TRBV3-2) and TRBJ2-1; 9 bases agree with TRBD2. V gave up 4 bases and J gave up 6 bases; unmatched junction bases: 7. Germline-derived CDR1 and CDR2 are LGHDT and YNNKEL (reference sequence). This CDR3 is built from 15 residues.

This clone is a singleton in its sample. The rearrangement uses TRBV6-5 and TRBJ2-1; 10 bases are a match to TRBD1. The junction had 6 bases not matched to a gene; V was cut back by 6 bases and J by 7 bases. The CDR3 extends over 14 amino acids. In germline, CDR1 is MNHEY, CDR2 SVGAGI. The CDR3 DNA sequence: TGTGCCAGCAGCCGGACAGGGGGAGGGAATGAGCAGTTCTTC. The encoded protein is CASSRTGGGNEQFF.

There are a few counts of this clone. V and J are TRBV5-1 and TRBJ1-1; D might be TRBD1 (5 bases). Germline values: CDR1 SGHRS, CDR2 YFSETQ. V lost 3 bases and J lost 7, with 19 bases in between. The CDR3 is made up of 15 amino acids. DNA for the CDR3: TGCGCCAGCAGCTCGGACAACGGACCCTTATTTGAAGCTTTCTTT. It codes for CASSSDNGPLFEAFF.

V and J are TRBV6-5 and TRBJ1-1; 8 nucleotides match TRBD1. The CDR3 has 15 amino acids. Trimming removed 2 bases from V and 4 bases from J; junction bases left unmatched: 6. Germline CDR1 MNHEY, CDR2 SVGAGI. The CDR3 region is CASSYADRVATEAFF. CDR3 nucleotide sequence: TGTGCCAGCAGTTACGCGGACAGGGTCGCCACTGAAGCTTTCTTT.

The V and J genes are TRBV7-9 and TRBJ2-7; TRBD2 aligns across 7 bases. The CDR3 covers 14 residues. Germline V CDR1 and CDR2: SEHNR, FQNEAQ (reference sequence). J lost 3 bases, V lost 5 bases, and 7 bases had no gene match. CDR3 loop: CASSPAWGGYEQYF. The CDR3 DNA follows: TGTGCCAGCAGCCCCGCCTGGGGGGGCTACGAGCAGTACTTC.

The chain employs TRBV7-9 and TRBJ1-2; perhaps TRBD1 as D (6 bases). The ends were cut back, 2 bases at V and 3 bases at J, with 10 bases in the middle. CDR1 is SEHNR and CDR2 is FQNEAQ in the germline V gene (reference sequence). The CDR3 is made up of 14 amino acids. CDR3 amino acids: CASSLSGADYGYTF. CDR3 nucleotide sequence: TGTGCCAGCAGCTTATCAGGGGCTGACTATGGCTACACCTTC.